The next 22 T cell receptor beta chains were all read from a single sample in a study of cytomegalovirus exposure and HLA in healthy donors. The PCR employed 60 Vbeta primers together with 13 Jbeta primers. Clones were read by immunoSEQ multiplex PCR, and TCRdb kept only the in-frame ones, dropping some. The data contain about 180,000 clones, just over 75% of them singletons. The sequencing sample was made of PBMCs. The receptors originated from a man aged 18 to 30 in good health and CMV-seronegative.

This chain connects TRBV30 to TRBJ2-3, with TRBD2 identical over 8 bases. This CDR3 has 15 amino acids. V lost 1 base and J lost 4; bases outside the gene matches: 7. Germline loops: CDR1 GTSNPN, CDR2 SVGIG (reference sequence). CDR3 protein: CAWSEGLAGSDTQYF. The CDR3, as DNA: TGTGCCTGGAGTGAGGGTCTAGCGGGTTCAGATACGCAGTATTTT.

This clone was observed a single time. This sequence joins TRBV19 and TRBJ1-2, with no clear D. CDR3 length: 12 residues. Between the trimmed V and J ends, which lost 3 bases and 5 bases, there was a span of 7 bases. In germline, CDR1 is LNHDA, CDR2 SQIVND (reference sequence). This CDR3 is CASSINRYGYTF. Written as DNA, the CDR3 is TGTGCCAGTAGTATTAACAGATATGGCTACACCTTC.

This clone has only a few counts. This rearrangement joins TRBV7-9 to TRBJ2-5; 12 bases line up with TRBD2. The germline V gene has CDR1 SEHNR and CDR2 FQNEAQ (reference sequence). There are 16 residues in the CDR3. The junction had 5 bases not matched to a gene; V was cut back by 5 bases and J by 1 base. In DNA, the CDR3 is TGTGCCAGCAGCGTCACTAGCGGGGGGTTCCAAGAGACCCAGTACTTC. Residues: CASSVTSGGFQETQYF.

This clone was detected only a few times. The chain carries TRBV7-9 and TRBJ1-1; 12 nucleotides match TRBD1. V lost 6 bases, J lost 3 bases, and 11 bases stayed unmatched. The CDR3 is 17 residues long. The germline V gene has CDR1 SEHNR and CDR2 FQNEAQ (reference sequence). The chain's CDR3 is CASRPLPGQGAYTEAFF. DNA for the CDR3: TGTGCCAGCAGGCCGCTCCCGGGACAGGGGGCTTACACTGAAGCTTTCTTT.

In its sample, this clone was seen once. J is TRBJ1-6 and V is TRBV18; D uncertain. This CDR3 comprises 14 residues. Germline-derived CDR1 and CDR2 are KGHSH and LQKENI. V was clipped by 3 bases and J by 8 bases, with 11 bases between them. CDR3 DNA: TGTGCCAGCTCACCGGGAGCATATGATTCACCCCTCCACTTT. Translating it yields CASSPGAYDSPLHF.

The chain combines TRBV6-5 with TRBJ1-3; perhaps TRBD1 as D (5 bases). Germline V gene data show CDR1 as MNHEY and CDR2 as SVGAGI. V was pared by 7 bases and J by 5 bases, with 15 bases between. The CDR3 sequence is 14 residues long. The CDR3, as DNA: TGTGCCAGCAAACTACAGGTGATCCGAAACACCATATATTTT. Its protein product is CASKLQVIRNTIYF.

This chain uses TRBV5-1 with TRBJ2-3; the D is unclear. The germline V gene encodes CDR1 SGHRS and CDR2 YFSETQ. V was pared by 0 bases and J by 3 bases, with 5 bases between. CDR3 length: 13 residues. The CDR3 loop reads CASSLDWTDTQYF. In nucleotides, the CDR3 is TGCGCCAGCAGCTTGGACTGGACAGATACGCAGTATTTT.

This chain joins TRBV7-3 and TRBJ2-1; 9 positions agree with TRBD2. Germline values: CDR1 SGHTA, CDR2 FQGTGA. The CDR3 sequence is 16 residues long. V shed 2 bases and J 8 bases; nucleotides not matched to a gene: 10. The CDR3 is CASSLDGSGSGHEQFF. The CDR3 nucleotides are TGTGCCAGCAGCTTAGATGGTAGCGGGAGTGGCCATGAGCAGTTCTTC.

The J gene is TRBJ2-3, the V gene TRBV9, with TRBD2 identical over 10 bases. CDR3 length equals 16 residues. Germline trimming cut 4 bases from V and 4 bases from J; bases unmatched to any gene: 9. The germline CDR1 and CDR2 sequences are SGDLS and YYNGEE. CDR3 DNA: TGTGCCAGCAGCCCCCGTGTAGCGGGAGGCCCAGATACGCAGTATTTT. It codes for CASSPRVAGGPDTQYF.

V and J are TRBV28 and TRBJ2-7, with 12 positions matching TRBD2. This CDR3 region has 17 residues. Looked up from germline, CDR1 is MDHEN and CDR2 is SYDVKM. The ends lost 0 bases at V and 0 bases at J; junction bases unmatched: 3. The DNA for the CDR3 is TGTGCCAGCAGTTTATGGAGGACTAGCGGGACCTCCTACGAGCAGTACTTC. It translates to CASSLWRTSGTSYEQYF. Based on the CDR3 plus reference TRBV28 and TRBJ2-7, the full variable domain is DVKVTQSSRYLVKRTGEKVFLECVQDMDHENMFWYRQDPGLGLRLIYFSYDVKMKEKGDIPEGYSVSREKKERFSLILESASTNQTSMYLCASSLWRTSGTSYEQYFGPGTRLTVT.

The chain joins TRBV5-1 to TRBJ2-5, with a tentative D call TRBD1 (5 bases). With 4 bases removed from V and 1 base from J, the gap between germline ends came to 14 bases. This CDR3 comprises 15 residues. Looked up from germline, CDR1 is SGHRS and CDR2 is YFSETQ. The CDR3 DNA reads TGCGCCAGCAGCCCGTTACAGGAATTCCAAGAGACCCAGTACTTC. Its protein product is CASSPLQEFQETQYF.

The rearrangement joins TRBV16 to TRBJ2-1, with TRBD2 identical over 16 bases. J gave up 7 bases and V 4 bases, and 16 bases lay outside the gene matches. Per germline, CDR1 KGHSY and CDR2 FQNENV. CDR3 length equals 20 residues. DNA for the CDR3: TGTGCCAGCAGCCGATCCGGGACTAGCGGGGGGGCTAGTTCTCCGAATGAGCAGTTCTTC. Amino acid sequence: CASSRSGTSGGASSPNEQFF.

This clone was observed a few times. This chain joins TRBV7-2 and TRBJ2-7; unclear D gene. With 1 base removed from V and 4 bases from J, the gap between germline ends came to 5 bases. The germline gives CDR1 SGHTA, CDR2 FQGNSA. The CDR3 contains 12 residues. The chain's CDR3 is CASSLDMYEQYF. The CDR3 coding sequence is TGTGCCAGCAGCTTAGACATGTACGAGCAGTACTTC. The full variable domain, rest sourced from reference TRBV7-2 and TRBJ2-7, is GAGVSQSPSNKVTEKGKDVELRCDPISGHTALYWYRQSLGQGLEFLIYFQGNSAPDKSGLPSDRFSAERTGGSVSTLTIQRTQQEDSAVYLCASSLDMYEQYFGPGTRLTVT.

The V and J genes are TRBV4-1 and TRBJ2-7; TRBD2 matches 9 bases. The CDR3 contains 17 residues. With 4 bases clipped from V and 9 bases from J, the junction kept 19 bases outside the gene matches. Germline V gene lookup returns CDR1 MGHRA and CDR2 YSYEKL. CDR3 amino acids: CASSPLSPLAGSFAQYF. CDR3 DNA sequence: TGCGCCAGCAGCCCGCTATCCCCTCTAGCGGGGAGTTTCGCGCAGTACTTC.

The chain uses TRBV5-6 and TRBJ2-1; a weak D match, TRBD2 (6 bases). V was trimmed by 0 bases and J by 9 bases, leaving 16 bases between them. Germline V gene data show CDR1 as SGHDT and CDR2 as YYEEEE. This CDR3 has 15 amino acids. The CDR3 DNA follows: TGTGCCAGCAGCTTGGCCCCTAGCGCTCGCCGTGAGCAGTTCTTC. Translated, it gives CASSLAPSARREQFF.

In DNA form, the CDR3 reads TGTGCCACCAGCAGAGATCTTCGCAAGTTAAGGGGAGAAGGGGGAGGGAGCACAGATACGCAGTATTTT. Residues: CATSRDLRKLRGEGGGSTDTQYF. The J gene is TRBJ2-3, the V gene TRBV15, with D possibly being TRBD2 (7 bases). Germline-derived CDR1 and CDR2 are LNHNV and YYDKDF (reference sequence). Between the trimmed V and J ends, which lost 0 bases and 0 bases, there was a span of 31 bases. The CDR3 totals 23 residues.

The chain uses TRBV19 and TRBJ1-2; 8 bases agree with TRBD1. This CDR3 region has 19 residues. The V gene end was trimmed by 5 bases and the J gene end by 8 bases; junction bases not matched to a gene: 25. CDR1 is LNHDA and CDR2 is SQIVND in the germline V gene (reference sequence). The CDR3 loop is CASSSHGQGYLRVGFGYTF. CDR3 nucleotides: TGTGCCAGTAGTTCCCACGGACAGGGCTACCTTAGAGTCGGATTCGGCTACACCTTC.

J is TRBJ2-3 and V is TRBV29-1, with 10 bases aligning to TRBD1. CDR1 is SQVTM and CDR2 is ANQGSEA in the germline V gene. After removal of 7 bases from V and 4 bases from J, the junction contained 5 bases not matched to a gene. This CDR3 region has 13 residues. The CDR3 loop reads CSARQGAADTQYF. The CDR3 DNA sequence: TGCAGCGCTAGACAGGGGGCGGCAGATACGCAGTATTTT.

This clone was seen a handful of times. The rearrangement links TRBV6-1 to TRBJ2-7, with 9 bases aligning to TRBD1. With 2 bases clipped from V and 13 bases from J, the junction kept 15 bases outside the gene matches. CDR1 and CDR2 from the germline V gene are MNHNS and SASEGT. The CDR3 runs to 15 residues. The CDR3 loop is CASSEKNRDRVSRYF. CDR3 in DNA: TGTGCCAGCAGTGAAAAAAACCGGGACAGGGTTTCGCGATACTTC.

The chain links TRBV27 to TRBJ1-5; 7 bases align to TRBD1. Germline lookup yields CDR1 MNHEY and CDR2 SMNVEV (reference sequence). The V gene end was trimmed by 5 bases and the J gene end by 6 bases; junction bases not matched to a gene: 4. This CDR3 has 13 amino acids. CDR3 residues: CASSQGVGQPQHF. In nucleotides, the CDR3 is TGTGCCAGCAGTCAGGGGGTAGGTCAGCCCCAGCATTTT.

The rearrangement links TRBV7-2 to TRBJ2-1; D is perhaps TRBD2 (6 bases). This CDR3 is built from 15 residues. Germline values: CDR1 SGHTA, CDR2 FQGNSA. Between the trimmed V and J ends, which lost 1 base and 4 bases, there was a span of 11 bases. For the CDR3, the DNA is TGTGCCAGCAGCTTAGGACTAGTCCCATACAATGAGCAGTTCTTC. Amino acid sequence: CASSLGLVPYNEQFF.

The rearrangement links TRBV7-2 to TRBJ2-7; TRBD2 aligns across 7 bases. The CDR3 length is 14 residues. The V and J ends lost 3 bases and 3 bases, in that order; junction bases with no gene match: 5. The germline V gene has CDR1 SGHTA and CDR2 FQGNSA. The CDR3 region has the DNA TGTGCCAGCAGCTTCGAGCGGGATTACTACGAGCAGTACTTC. Amino acid sequence: CASSFERDYYEQYF.